What follows are 21 T cell receptor beta chains derived from one specimen sequenced in a study of blood T cell repertoires in COVID-19. Repertoires were generated with immunoSEQ multiplex PCR, while TCRdb's copy carries only in-frame clones and drops some. This table has more than 300,000 clones, 88% appearing once. The sequenced sample was PBMCs or T cells enriched from blood (not recorded which). All receptors derive from a woman between 18 and 29 years old who had recovered from COVID-19.

This chain connects TRBV5-6 to TRBJ1-2; D gene uncertain. V lost 5 bases and J lost 4, with 15 bases in between. The CDR3 covers 14 residues. The germline CDR1 and CDR2 sequences are SGHDT and YYEEEE. This CDR3 is CASSKAAGIYGYTF. As DNA, the CDR3 is TGTGCCAGCAGTAAGGCGGCGGGGATCTATGGCTACACCTTC.

The genes are TRBV7-8 and TRBJ1-5; the match to TRBD1 covers 7 bases. The CDR3 length is 14 residues. The germline V gene encodes CDR1 SGHVS and CDR2 FQNEAQ. Trimming took 5 bases from V and 3 from J; bases not matched to a gene: 4. The CDR3 is CASSTGQANQPQHF. The CDR3 DNA is TGTGCCAGCAGCACCGGACAGGCCAATCAGCCCCAGCATTTT.

This sequence joins TRBV3-1 (or the pseudogene TRBV3-2) and TRBJ1-2; 10 bases align to TRBD1. CDR1 is LGHDT and CDR2 is YNNKEL in the germline V gene (reference sequence). The CDR3 is made up of 16 amino acids. V gave up 5 bases and J gave up 5 bases; unmatched junction bases: 11. The CDR3 sequence: CASSWDRGPTPYGYTF. In nucleotides, the CDR3 is TGTGCCAGCAGCTGGGACAGGGGACCTACCCCATATGGCTACACCTTC.

The V call is TRBV30, the J call TRBJ1-5; D is ambiguous. V was shortened by 0 bases and J by 7 bases, with 10 bases between the two germline ends. This CDR3 contains 13 residues. CDR1 is GTSNPN, CDR2 SVGIG, per germline (reference sequence). Here the CDR3 reads CAWSVRGLQPQHF. CDR3 sequence (DNA): TGTGCCTGGAGTGTAAGAGGGTTGCAGCCCCAGCATTTT. Full variable domain (rest looked up from reference TRBV30 and TRBJ1-5): SQTIHQWPATLVQPVGSPLSLECTVEGTSNPNLYWYRQAAGRGLQLLFYSVGIGQISSEVPQNLSASRPQDRQFILSSKKLLLSDSGFYLCAWSVRGLQPQHFGDGTRLSIL.

The table lists this clone with a count of one. This chain links TRBV7-9 with TRBJ1-1; D uncertain. The ends were cut back, 1 base at V and 3 bases at J, with 12 bases in the middle. CDR1 is SEHNR, CDR2 FQNEAQ, per germline (reference sequence). The length of the CDR3 is 15 residues. CDR3 in amino acids: CASSLGSGIDTEAFF. CDR3 nucleotide sequence: TGTGCCAGCAGCTTAGGGTCGGGGATTGACACTGAAGCTTTCTTT.

Here the CDR3 reads CASRLGLAGKDTQYF. The CDR3 DNA sequence: TGTGCCAGCAGGCTGGGACTAGCGGGGAAAGATACGCAGTATTTT. This chain uses TRBV6-6 with TRBJ2-3; TRBD2 matches at 13 bases. This CDR3 is 15 amino acids long. Germline V CDR1 and CDR2: MNHNY, SVGAGI (reference sequence). With V trimmed by 6 bases and J by 5 bases, 5 bases remained unmatched.

This clone was seen a handful of times. The V call is TRBV5-1, the J call TRBJ2-2, with 9 bases that match TRBD1. This CDR3 has 15 amino acids. Germline lookup yields CDR1 SGHRS and CDR2 YFSETQ. Losses at the gene ends were 4 bases for V and 6 bases for J; bases not matched to a gene: 7. CDR3 loop: CASSPRDRVSGELFF. The CDR3 DNA follows: TGCGCCAGCAGCCCCCGGGACAGGGTGTCCGGGGAGCTGTTTTTT. The complete variable domain, with remaining parts taken from reference TRBV5-1 and TRBJ2-2, reads KAGVTQTPRYLIKTRGQQVTLSCSPISGHRSVSWYQQTPGQGLQFLFEYFSETQRNKGNFPGRFSGRQFSNSRSEMNVSTLELGDSALYLCASSPRDRVSGELFFGEGSRLTVL.

The chain combines TRBV7-9 with TRBJ1-3; D gene unclear. The CDR3 spans 15 residues. Trimming left V 8 bases short and J 0 bases short, with 14 bases between. Germline values: CDR1 SEHNR, CDR2 FQNEAQ (reference sequence). Here the CDR3 reads CASFPTGSSGNTIYF. The CDR3, as DNA: TGTGCCAGCTTCCCGACGGGAAGCTCTGGAAACACCATATATTTT.

Written as DNA, the CDR3 is TGTGCCAGCAGCTTGGCGCGGGCCGGGAACACTGAAGCTTTCTTT. It specifies CASSLARAGNTEAFF. The genes are TRBV5-4 and TRBJ1-1; D is ambiguous. The germline gives CDR1 SGHNT, CDR2 YYREEE (reference sequence). The length of the CDR3 is 15 residues. V was pared by 0 bases and J by 1 base, with 10 bases between.

The gene calls are TRBV30 and TRBJ2-7; 8 bases align to TRBD1. The CDR3 consists of 14 residues. Germline CDR1 GTSNPN, CDR2 SVGIG (reference sequence). Trimming cost V 7 bases and J 0 bases; bases outside gene matches: 8. The CDR3 protein is CALDRDRPSYEQYF. CDR3 sequence (DNA): TGTGCCTTGGACCGGGACAGGCCCTCCTACGAGCAGTACTTC.

V is TRBV3-1 (or the pseudogene TRBV3-2) and J is TRBJ1-1, with D perhaps matching TRBD1 (6 bases). The CDR3 spans 13 residues. CDR1 and CDR2 (germline): LGHDT, YNNKEL (reference sequence). Trimming stripped 4 bases from V and 6 bases from J, with 12 bases between. This CDR3 is CASSRDRSSEAFF. The CDR3 region has the DNA TGTGCCAGCAGCCGCGACAGGAGCTCTGAAGCTTTCTTT.

A single count supports this clone. The CDR3 spells CASSHGGYEQFF. CDR3 sequence (DNA): TGTGCCAGCAGTCACGGGGGGTATGAGCAGTTCTTC. V gene TRBV6-5 combines with J gene TRBJ2-1; 7 bases align to TRBD2. V trimming: 5 bases; J trimming: 8 bases; junction bases outside the gene matches: 3. The CDR3 is 12 residues long. Per the germline V gene, CDR1 is MNHEY and CDR2 is SVGAGI.

The V call is TRBV30, the J call TRBJ1-2, with D possibly being TRBD1 (5 bases). Trimming took 3 bases from V and 5 from J, leaving 22 bases between them. Per germline, CDR1 GTSNPN and CDR2 SVGIG (reference sequence). The CDR3 is 16 amino acids. The CDR3 is CAWRQVPPPTDYGYTF. The CDR3 nucleotides read TGTGCCTGGAGGCAGGTCCCCCCACCGACAGATTATGGCTACACCTTC.

This clone is a singleton in its sample. The chain is built from TRBV3-1 (or the pseudogene TRBV3-2) and TRBJ2-6, with 8 bases identical to TRBD2. The trim removed 4 bases at V and 0 bases at J, leaving 8 bases unmatched. The CDR3 is made up of 18 amino acids. CDR1 and CDR2 (germline): LGHDT, YNNKEL (reference sequence). This chain's CDR3 is CASSRGAGALSGANVLTF. DNA of the CDR3: TGTGCCAGCAGCCGGGGAGCGGGGGCCCTCTCTGGGGCCAACGTCCTGACTTTC.

The CDR3 here is CASGGEGTF. The CDR3 nucleotides read TGTGCCAGCGGGGGGGAAGGCACCTTC. J is TRBJ1-2 and V is TRBV2; D is perhaps TRBD1 (5 bases). CDR1 is SNHLY and CDR2 is FYNNEI in the germline V gene. The CDR3 runs to 9 residues. Trimming removed 8 bases from V and 13 bases from J, with 11 bases in between. Complete variable domain (other parts from reference TRBV2 and TRBJ1-2): EPEVTQTPSHQVTQMGQEVILRCVPISNHLYFYWYRQILGQKVEFLVSFYNNEISEKSEIFDDQFSVERPDGSNFTLKIRSTKLEDSAMYFCASGGEGTFGSGTRLTVV.

The chain carries TRBV9 and TRBJ2-7, with TRBD2 matching over 8 bases. The CDR3 is 14 residues long. Trimming cost V 0 bases and J 3 bases; bases outside gene matches: 2. Germline-derived CDR1 and CDR2 are SGDLS and YYNGEE. The CDR3: CASSVGRGGYEQYF. DNA of the CDR3: TGTGCCAGCAGCGTAGGTCGGGGGGGCTACGAGCAGTACTTC.

This clone appeared a few times. The V call is TRBV10-3, the J call TRBJ1-2; TRBD1 matches 9 bases. This CDR3 is built from 17 residues. The V gene's germline CDR1 is ENHRY and CDR2 SYGVKD. Trimming cost V 0 bases and J 5 bases; bases outside gene matches: 10. This CDR3 reads CAISESLRVDRGYGYTF. The CDR3 DNA follows: TGTGCCATCAGTGAGTCCTTGCGGGTGGACAGGGGTTATGGCTACACCTTC.

The chain joins TRBV11-2 to TRBJ2-1; weak D call: TRBD1 (6 bases). Trimming cost V 6 bases and J 9 bases, with 18 bases left between them. Germline V gives CDR1 SGHAT, CDR2 FQNNGV. The CDR3 covers 14 residues. CDR3 protein: CASSEKGDLGEQFF. CDR3 DNA sequence: TGTGCCAGCAGTGAGAAGGGGGATTTGGGTGAGCAGTTCTTC.

Only one count was recorded for this clone. The rearrangement joins TRBV19 to TRBJ1-5, with 9 bases lining up with TRBD1. V lost 6 bases to trimming and J lost 7 bases; unmatched junction nucleotides: 10. Germline V gene sequence: CDR1 LNHDA, CDR2 SQIVND (reference sequence). The CDR3 consists of 15 residues. The CDR3 sequence: CASSTDRGVRQPQHF. The CDR3 DNA sequence: TGTGCCAGTAGCACGGACAGGGGCGTACGGCAGCCCCAGCATTTT.

This clone has just one count. CDR3 nucleotides: TGTGCCAGCAGCCCGGGACAGGGGGCAGGGGAGACCCAGTACTTC. Its translation: CASSPGQGAGETQYF. J is TRBJ2-5 and V is TRBV4-2; 12 bases match TRBD1. The CDR3 consists of 15 residues. Germline loops: CDR1 LGHNA, CDR2 YNFKEQ. J gave up 5 bases and V 4 bases, and 5 bases lay outside the gene matches.

The CDR3 nucleotides are TGTGCCAGTTTTCCGAGGTATAATTCACCCCTCCACTTT. Translated, it gives CASFPRYNSPLHF. The V gene is TRBV6-6, the J gene TRBJ1-6; D remains unclear. The CDR3 covers 13 residues. V gave up 9 bases and J gave up 4 bases, with 10 bases separating them. Germline V CDR1 and CDR2: MNHNY, SVGAGI (reference sequence).